Listed here are 29 T cell receptor beta chains from one sample, sequenced in a study of T cell responses to AZD1222 COVID-19 vaccine. Sequencing was performed with immunoSEQ multiplex PCR; in TCRdb, only in-frame clones are kept and a portion is missing. The sample lists 120,000 or so clones, approximately 90% seen once, with around 7.2% in the top ten. The specimen comprised peripheral blood, sampled on day 0 of AZD1222 vaccination. The source of these receptors is an adult in good health.

The rearrangement uses TRBV5-4 and TRBJ1-2; D remains ambiguous. This CDR3 contains 16 residues. The ends were cut back, 3 bases at V and 1 base at J, with 16 bases in the middle. CDR1 is SGHNT, CDR2 YYREEE, per germline (reference sequence). The CDR3 protein is CASSSWSRWINYGYTF. CDR3 nucleotides: TGTGCCAGCAGCTCGTGGTCCAGGTGGATTAACTATGGCTACACCTTC.

The chain employs TRBV6-2 or TRBV6-3 and TRBJ2-3; D is perhaps TRBD1 or TRBD2 (5 bases each). The CDR3 totals 15 residues. Germline loops: CDR1 MNHEY, CDR2 SVGEGT. V lost 0 bases, J lost 3 bases, and 10 bases lay in between. The DNA for the CDR3 is TGTGCCAGCAGTTACTCCTCAGGGAGTACAGATACGCAGTATTTT. It specifies CASSYSSGSTDTQYF.

The V and J genes are TRBV6-5 and TRBJ2-1, with 9 bases that match TRBD2. Losses at the gene ends were 2 bases for V and 5 bases for J; bases not matched to a gene: 7. Looked up from germline, CDR1 is MNHEY and CDR2 is SVGAGI. The CDR3 has 16 residues. CDR3 in amino acids: CASSYLAGGRNNEQFF. For the CDR3, the DNA is TGTGCCAGCAGTTACCTCGCGGGAGGGAGGAACAATGAGCAGTTCTTC.

V is TRBV28 and J is TRBJ1-1; D might be TRBD1 (6 bases). Germline V gene sequence: CDR1 MDHEN, CDR2 SYDVKM. The CDR3 consists of 12 residues. Trimming stripped 6 bases from V and 5 bases from J, with 10 bases between. CDR3 bases: TGTGCCAGCAGCTTAAGGGGGACTGAAGCTTTCTTT. Protein product: CASSLRGTEAFF.

This clone was seen a few times. The V and J genes are TRBV11-2 and TRBJ2-1; maybe TRBD2 (6 bases). This CDR3 has 14 residues. The V gene lost 7 bases and the J gene lost 8 bases, with 18 bases spanning the gap. CDR1 and CDR2 (germline): SGHAT, FQNNGV. The CDR3 nucleotides read TGTGCCAGCACCTGGACTAACGCAGATTATGAGCAGTTCTTC. Its protein is CASTWTNADYEQFF.

V and J are TRBV20-1 and TRBJ1-4; D is ambiguous. V lost 3 bases and J 8 bases, leaving 7 bases between the germline ends. This CDR3 is 11 amino acids long. Germline lookup yields CDR1 DFQATT and CDR2 SNEGSKA (reference sequence). The CDR3 bases are TGCAGTGCTAGGGTTGGCGAAAAACTGTTTTTT. Residues: CSARVGEKLFF.

The genes are TRBV9 and TRBJ2-7; no definite D call. The CDR3 has 13 amino acids. Germline V gene data show CDR1 as SGDLS and CDR2 as YYNGEE. Trimming removed 0 bases from V and 4 bases from J, with 8 bases in between. The CDR3 nucleotides are TGTGCCAGCAGCGTAGAACCCCAGTACGAGCAGTACTTC. This encodes CASSVEPQYEQYF.

V and J are TRBV5-6 and TRBJ2-1; no definite D call. The V and J ends lost 3 bases and 10 bases respectively, with 20 bases between them. CDR1 is SGHDT, CDR2 YYEEEE, per germline. This CDR3 is 15 amino acids long. This CDR3 is CASSSTGYPLSEQFF. In DNA, the CDR3 is TGTGCCAGCAGCTCCACTGGTTACCCTCTCAGCGAGCAGTTCTTC. Using reference TRBV5-6 and TRBJ2-1 for the parts outside the CDR3, the full variable domain is DAGVTQSPTHLIKTRGQQVTLRCSPKSGHDTVSWYQQALGQGPQFIFQYYEEEERQRGNFPDRFSGHQFPNYSSELNVNALLLGDSALYLCASSSTGYPLSEQFFGPGTRLTVL.

The J gene is TRBJ1-5, the V gene TRBV6-5, with no clear D. Trimming took 6 bases from V and 9 from J, leaving 18 bases between them. The CDR3 totals 14 residues. Per the germline V gene, CDR1 is MNHEY and CDR2 is SVGAGI. The CDR3: CASSPNLAGAPQHF. The CDR3 DNA follows: TGTGCCAGCAGCCCAAACCTTGCTGGCGCGCCCCAGCATTTT.

V gene TRBV28 combines with J gene TRBJ1-2; D not resolved. The germline V gene encodes CDR1 MDHEN and CDR2 SYDVKM. Trimming left V 1 base short and J 8 bases short, with 11 bases between. This CDR3 comprises 13 residues. CDR3 bases: TGTGCCAGCAGTTTATCGGAGTCCGGCGGCTACACCTTC. Residues: CASSLSESGGYTF.

The CDR3 reads CASSLAGAGANVLTF. The CDR3 DNA sequence: TGTGCCAGCAGCTTGGCAGGGGCTGGGGCCAACGTCCTGACTTTC. The chain carries TRBV5-4 and TRBJ2-6; a weak D match, TRBD1 (6 bases). The CDR3 loop spans 15 amino acids. Per the germline V gene, CDR1 is SGHNT and CDR2 is YYREEE (reference sequence). Trimming removed 0 bases at V and 2 bases at J, with 6 bases between.

CDR3 sequence reads: CASSQEPTGSSYNEQFF. CDR3 sequence (DNA): TGCGCCAGCAGCCAAGAACCGACAGGAAGCTCCTACAATGAGCAGTTCTTC. The chain recombines TRBV4-1 with TRBJ2-1, with D tentatively TRBD1 (6 bases). The CDR3 totals 17 residues. V was clipped by 0 bases and J by 0 bases, with 12 bases between them. Germline values: CDR1 MGHRA, CDR2 YSYEKL.

The J gene is TRBJ2-1, the V gene TRBV6-2 or TRBV6-3, with 7 bases fitting TRBD2. Germline V gene lookup returns CDR1 MNHEY and CDR2 SVGEGT. The junction had 9 bases not matched to a gene; V was cut back by 6 bases and J by 10 bases. CDR3 length equals 13 residues. The DNA for the CDR3 is TGTGCCAGCAGCCTGAGCGGGGTGGGGGAGCAGTTCTTC. It encodes CASSLSGVGEQFF.

On this clone: The junction shows a germline mismatch at one end, possibly a read error. This chain joins TRBV5-4 and TRBJ2-1, with TRBD1 matching 9 bases. The CDR3 spans 15 residues. Germline CDR1 is SGHNT and CDR2 is YYREEE (reference sequence). The CDR3, as DNA: TGTGCCAGCAGATTGGACAGGGGCTCCTACAATGAGCAGTTCTTC. This encodes CASRLDRGSYNEQFF.

The chain is built from TRBV27 and TRBJ1-6, with D unclear. The CDR3 covers 17 residues. Germline V CDR1 and CDR2: MNHEY, SMNVEV (reference sequence). Trimming removed 3 bases at V and 0 bases at J, with 12 bases between. The CDR3 coding sequence is TGTGCCAGCAGTTTGAGAGGTTCGAGCTCCTATAATTCACCCCTCCACTTT. Amino acids: CASSLRGSSSYNSPLHF.

V and J are TRBV29-1 and TRBJ1-2, with TRBD1 identical over 8 bases. The V and J ends lost 3 bases and 12 bases, in that order; junction bases with no gene match: 12. The V gene's germline CDR1 is SQVTM and CDR2 ANQGSEA. This CDR3 contains 13 residues. The chain's CDR3 is CSVDPRQGARDTF. The CDR3 DNA reads TGCAGCGTTGACCCGCGCCAGGGGGCGAGGGACACCTTC.

The rearrangement uses TRBV6-5 and TRBJ1-1, with D possibly being TRBD1 (5 bases). V lost 8 bases and J 3 bases, leaving 16 bases between the germline ends. CDR3 length: 14 residues. Per germline, CDR1 MNHEY and CDR2 SVGAGI. CDR3 coding DNA: TGTGCCAGCGCAGGGTGGGGTAGAGACACTGAAGCTTTCTTT. Translated, it gives CASAGWGRDTEAFF.

This clone was counted only a few times. A junction boundary mismatches the germline segment, possibly from a read error. This chain joins TRBV19 and TRBJ2-1; possible D gene TRBD1, 5 bases. There are 12 residues in the CDR3. The germline CDR1 and CDR2 sequences are LNHDA and SQIVND (reference sequence). The CDR3 is CASSAGKDTPLF. DNA for the CDR3: TGTGCCAGTAGTGCCGGTAAGGACACCCCCCTCTTC.

The chain combines TRBV4-2 with TRBJ1-5, with 8 bases fitting TRBD1. Germline CDR1 is LGHNA and CDR2 is YNFKEQ. V lost 1 base, J lost 1 base, and 6 bases stayed unmatched. The CDR3 loop spans 17 amino acids. CDR3 loop: CASSQGGTGLSNQPQHF. The CDR3 DNA follows: TGTGCCAGCAGCCAAGGAGGGACAGGTTTAAGCAATCAGCCCCAGCATTTT.

This chain connects TRBV5-6 to TRBJ2-5; 9 bases agree with TRBD2. The CDR3 covers 17 residues. Losses at the gene ends were 2 bases for V and 5 bases for J; bases not matched to a gene: 13. CDR1 and CDR2 from the germline V gene are SGHDT and YYEEEE. Here the CDR3 DNA reads TGTGCCAGCAGCTTAGACCCGGTGGGACTAGCAATCGAGACCCAGTACTTC. Translated: CASSLDPVGLAIETQYF.

This clone was counted a few times. This chain uses TRBV30 with TRBJ2-1; TRBD1 or TRBD2 may be the D gene (5 bases each). V was trimmed by 0 bases and J by 12 bases, leaving 12 bases between them. This CDR3 has 12 amino acids. Looked up from germline, CDR1 is GTSNPN and CDR2 is SVGIG (reference sequence). CDR3 DNA: TGTGCCTGGAGTGTTGGGGGAGTAACGCAGTTCTTC. This sequence encodes CAWSVGGVTQFF.

The rearrangement uses TRBV4-1 and TRBJ2-5; maybe TRBD2 (5 bases). Looked up from germline, CDR1 is MGHRA and CDR2 is YSYEKL. This CDR3 contains 15 residues. V dropped 1 base and J dropped 0 bases, with 9 bases sitting between them. In DNA form, the CDR3 reads TGCGCCAGCAGCCAAGCCGAGACTAACCAAGAGACCCAGTACTTC. Its translation is CASSQAETNQETQYF.

V is TRBV6-5 and J is TRBJ1-3; D possibly corresponds to TRBD1 (5 bases). Germline CDR1 is MNHEY and CDR2 is SVGAGI. V gave up 6 bases and J gave up 4 bases, with 10 bases separating them. This CDR3 spans 13 amino acids. The CDR3 spells CASSLGDGNTIYF. As DNA, the CDR3 is TGTGCCAGCAGCCTCGGGGACGGAAACACCATATATTTT.

The chain is built from TRBV5-4 and TRBJ2-1; D is unclear. The CDR3 has 14 residues. Germline V gene data show CDR1 as SGHNT and CDR2 as YYREEE (reference sequence). The V and J ends lost 0 bases and 3 bases respectively, with 7 bases between them. The CDR3, as DNA: TGTGCCAGCAGCTTGGTTGGCAGCTACAATGAGCAGTTCTTC. Encoded protein: CASSLVGSYNEQFF.

This chain uses TRBV27 with TRBJ1-2, with D possibly TRBD1 on 6 matching bases. Germline V gene lookup returns CDR1 MNHEY and CDR2 SMNVEV (reference sequence). Trimming removed 4 bases from V and 4 bases from J, with 28 bases in between. The CDR3 contains 19 residues. CDR3 region: CASSSPRGGRHNDRYGYTF. The CDR3 bases are TGTGCCAGCAGTTCCCCCCGGGGGGGGCGTCACAACGACCGCTATGGCTACACCTTC.

The table lists this clone with a few counts. The chain combines TRBV5-1 with TRBJ2-7; D is unresolved. Deletions cut 0 bases from V and 3 bases from J, with 13 bases between. This CDR3 comprises 15 residues. The germline V gene has CDR1 SGHRS and CDR2 YFSETQ. The CDR3 DNA reads as TGCGCCAGCAGCTTGGCCAGGTACAGCTACTACGAGCAGTACTTC. This encodes CASSLARYSYYEQYF.

The chain employs TRBV15 and TRBJ2-1; D is unresolved. V was shortened by 0 bases and J by 4 bases, with 7 bases between the two germline ends. CDR1 and CDR2 (germline): LNHNV, YYDKDF (reference sequence). The CDR3 covers 14 residues. DNA for the CDR3: TGTGCCACCAGCAGAGACAAATCTTACAATGAGCAGTTCTTC. This translates into CATSRDKSYNEQFF.

The chain recombines TRBV7-8 with TRBJ2-2; 11 bases align to TRBD2. CDR1 is SGHVS, CDR2 FQNEAQ, per germline. J gave up 6 bases and V 5 bases, and 8 bases lay outside the gene matches. The CDR3 contains 16 residues. The CDR3 here is CASSDRSGRAPGELFF. The DNA for the CDR3 is TGTGCCAGCAGCGACCGTAGCGGGAGGGCCCCCGGGGAGCTGTTTTTT.

The gene calls are TRBV12-2 and TRBJ1-4. TRBV12-2 is a pseudogene. The CDR3 has 19 residues. CDR3 DNA: TGTGCAAGGCCCAACCCCGGGGGGCAGCGTAAGCCGTTTAATGAAAAACTGTTTTTT. It specifies CARPNPGGQRKPFNEKLFF.